One and the same sample provided the 16 T cell receptor beta chains below, sequenced in a study of blood T cell repertoires in COVID-19. The protocol was immunoSEQ multiplex PCR, while the TCRdb copy is restricted to in-frame clones and leaves out a portion. The sample has around 190,000 clones; roughly four fifths are singletons. The sequencing sample was made of peripheral blood. All receptors come from a woman aged 45-65 years with acute or convalescent COVID-19.

The chain carries TRBV7-8 and TRBJ1-2; D perhaps matches TRBD1 (6 bases). Trimming took 1 base from V and 4 from J, leaving 13 bases between them. From germline, CDR1 is SGHVS and CDR2 FQNEAQ. CDR3 length: 15 amino acids. The CDR3: CASSLEAGASYGYTF. The CDR3 DNA sequence: TGTGCCAGCAGCTTAGAGGCAGGGGCTAGCTATGGCTACACCTTC.

The V call is TRBV6-5, the J call TRBJ2-2; tentatively, D is TRBD1 (7 bases). Trimming shortened V by 4 bases and J by 2 bases, and 11 bases separated the two germline ends. CDR3 size: 15 residues. Germline assignment: CDR1 MNHEY and CDR2 SVGAGI. CDR3 nucleotide sequence: TGTGCCAGCAGTTCAGGGGGAGGAAACACCGGGGAGCTGTTTTTT. Translating it yields CASSSGGGNTGELFF.

The chain uses TRBV15 and TRBJ1-2; TRBD1 agrees at 8 bases. This CDR3 is 13 amino acids long. Germline V lookup: CDR1 LNHNV, CDR2 YYDKDF (reference sequence). J was trimmed by 8 bases and V by 5 bases; bases with no gene match: 7. The CDR3 DNA is TGTGCCACCAGCGTGGACAGGGTGCGGGGCTACACCTTC. Its translation is CATSVDRVRGYTF.

The V and J genes are TRBV5-4 and TRBJ2-7; 12 bases agree with TRBD2. This CDR3 region has 14 residues. J was trimmed by 3 bases and V by 3 bases; bases with no gene match: 1. Germline values: CDR1 SGHNT, CDR2 YYREEE (reference sequence). CDR3 residues: CASSSTSGSYEQYF. The CDR3 DNA reads TGTGCCAGCAGCTCGACTAGCGGGAGCTACGAGCAGTACTTC.

With respect to this clone: The identical CDR3 is also encoded by other nucleotide sequences in the sample. DNA of the CDR3: TGTGCCAGCAGCGTAGGGAGCGGGAGTAGCTACGAGCAGTACTTC. Its translation is CASSVGSGSSYEQYF. The rearrangement links TRBV9 to TRBJ2-7, with 8 bases matching TRBD2. CDR1 is SGDLS and CDR2 is YYNGEE in the germline V gene. With 0 bases clipped from V and 3 bases from J, the junction kept 5 bases outside the gene matches. The CDR3 has 15 amino acids.

The chain is built from TRBV24-1 and TRBJ2-7, with D possibly matching TRBD2 (5 bases). The V gene lost 3 bases and the J gene lost 3 bases, with 14 bases spanning the gap. Germline lookup yields CDR1 KGHDR and CDR2 SFDVKD. There are 15 residues in the CDR3. Here the CDR3 reads CATSDPGSRDYEQYF. CDR3 nucleotide sequence: TGTGCCACCAGTGATCCGGGGAGCCGAGACTACGAGCAGTACTTC.

In its sample, this clone was seen a few times. The chain is built from TRBV4-1 and TRBJ1-1, with TRBD1 matching over 7 bases. The V gene's germline CDR1 is MGHRA and CDR2 YSYEKL. CDR3 length: 15 residues. J lost 3 bases, V lost 1 base, and 5 bases had no gene match. CDR3: CASSQVGQPYTEAFF. In DNA, the CDR3 is TGCGCCAGCAGCCAAGTGGGACAGCCTTACACTGAAGCTTTCTTT.

The genes are TRBV10-3 and TRBJ2-1, with TRBD2 matching 11 bases. The CDR3 runs 15 residues. Germline CDR1 reads ENHRY; CDR2 reads SYGVKD. J was trimmed by 7 bases and V by 0 bases; bases with no gene match: 2. The CDR3 spells CAISESVAGGNEQFF. CDR3 sequence (DNA): TGTGCCATCAGTGAGTCAGTAGCGGGAGGGAATGAGCAGTTCTTC.

This chain uses TRBV28 with TRBJ1-1; weak D call: TRBD1 (6 bases). Germline assignment: CDR1 MDHEN and CDR2 SYDVKM. The CDR3 contains 14 residues. Between the trimmed V and J ends, which lost 4 bases and 7 bases, there was a span of 16 bases. The CDR3 DNA sequence: TGTGCCAGCAGTTCCCAGGGGTTGAGGGGTGAAGCTTTCTTT. As protein: CASSSQGLRGEAFF.

On this clone: Other nucleotide sequences in the sample specify the same CDR3. This chain links TRBV30 with TRBJ2-7; D is unclear. There are 11 residues in the CDR3. With 5 bases removed from V and 3 bases from J, the gap between germline ends came to 8 bases. Per germline, CDR1 GTSNPN and CDR2 SVGIG (reference sequence). CDR3 in amino acids: CAWSPGYEQYF. CDR3 coding DNA: TGTGCCTGGTCTCCAGGCTACGAGCAGTACTTC.

This clone has only one observation. The rearrangement links TRBV11-2 to TRBJ1-2; the match to TRBD1 covers 9 bases. The CDR3 has 16 residues. The V segment lost 0 bases and the J segment 3 bases; nucleotides outside the gene matches: 5. The germline CDR1 and CDR2 sequences are SGHAT and FQNNGV. CDR3 residues: CASSLDIGTGYYGYTF. The CDR3 bases are TGTGCCAGCAGCTTAGATATCGGGACAGGGTACTATGGCTACACCTTC.

The chain joins TRBV6-5 to TRBJ1-2; D uncertain. CDR3 length: 14 residues. Per germline, CDR1 MNHEY and CDR2 SVGAGI. The V end was cut by 9 bases, the J end by 6 bases, with 20 bases between. The CDR3 loop is CASTLRKARDGYTF. The CDR3 nucleotides are TGTGCCAGTACATTAAGGAAGGCCCGGGATGGCTACACCTTC.

The rearrangement links TRBV6-1 to TRBJ2-3; D unresolved. The CDR3 sequence is 14 residues long. CDR1 and CDR2 (germline): MNHNS, SASEGT. The V end lost 2 bases, the J end lost 2 bases, and 8 bases lay between the germline ends. CDR3 residues: CASSEISHTDTQYF. CDR3 in DNA: TGTGCCAGCAGTGAAATTAGCCACACAGATACGCAGTATTTT.

The sample holds many counts of this clone. CDR3 nucleotides: TGTGCCAGCAGCGTAGGGCCTACTACTAGCGGGGCCGGGGAGCTGTTTTTT. It translates to CASSVGPTTSGAGELFF. The chain uses TRBV9 and TRBJ2-2, with 10 nucleotides matching TRBD2. The trim removed 0 bases at V and 6 bases at J, leaving 8 bases unmatched. This CDR3 is built from 17 residues. Germline CDR1 is SGDLS and CDR2 is YYNGEE. Full variable domain (rest looked up from reference TRBV9 and TRBJ2-2): DSGVTQTPKHLITATGQRVTLRCSPRSGDLSVYWYQQSLDQGLQFLIQYYNGEERAKGNILERFSAQQFPDLHSELNLSSLELGDSALYFCASSVGPTTSGAGELFFGEGSRLTVL.

The rearrangement joins TRBV7-8 to TRBJ1-2; 12 nucleotides agree with TRBD1. The CDR3 length is 17 residues. Trimming cost V 1 base and J 6 bases; bases outside gene matches: 9. Looked up from germline, CDR1 is SGHVS and CDR2 is FQNEAQ. The CDR3 protein is CASSLDLSGTGGNGYTF. The CDR3 DNA reads as TGTGCCAGCAGCTTAGATTTATCTGGGACAGGGGGCAATGGCTACACCTTC.

This clone was seen just once. This sequence joins TRBV6-5 and TRBJ2-7; 9 nucleotides agree with TRBD1. CDR1 MNHEY and CDR2 SVGAGI come from the germline V gene. Trimming took 9 bases from V and 0 from J; bases not matched to a gene: 6. This CDR3 is built from 14 residues. CDR3 in amino acids: CASRKGQGSYEQYF. The CDR3 bases are TGTGCCAGTCGAAAGGGACAGGGCTCCTACGAGCAGTACTTC.